What follows are 14 T cell receptor beta chains derived from one specimen sequenced in a study of cytotoxic CD8 clonotypes in ibrutinib-treated CLL. Some clones are missing from TCRdb's copy, which holds only in-frame ones; the method was immunoSEQ multiplex PCR. The table records about 24,000 clones, just under 80% of them present only once. The starting material was PBMCs, obtained before ibrutinib treatment. The receptors stem from a human donor with chronic lymphocytic leukemia.

The chain uses TRBV28 and TRBJ2-1; D is possibly TRBD2 (6 bases). V was shortened by 2 bases and J by 7 bases, with 15 bases between the two germline ends. The CDR3 loop spans 15 amino acids. CDR1 and CDR2 from the germline V gene are MDHEN and SYDVKM. In DNA form, the CDR3 reads TGTGCCAGCAGTTTAGGCGGTGGAGGGGAGAATGAGCAGTTCTTC. Translated: CASSLGGGGENEQFF.

The rearrangement uses TRBV7-9 and TRBJ1-1; D is undetermined. There are 13 residues in the CDR3. Germline V lookup: CDR1 SEHNR, CDR2 FQNEAQ (reference sequence). Between the trimmed V and J ends, which lost 3 bases and 5 bases, there was a span of 10 bases. The CDR3 bases are TGTGCCAGCAGCTTGAAGGGAGGAACTGAAGCTTTCTTT. Amino acids: CASSLKGGTEAFF.

V usage is TRBV6-1 and J usage is TRBJ1-1, with D possibly being TRBD1 (5 bases). The CDR3 has 14 residues. The V gene lost 4 bases and the J gene lost 3 bases, with 12 bases spanning the gap. CDR1 MNHNS and CDR2 SASEGT come from the germline V gene. The CDR3 reads CASSGEGTYTEAFF. In DNA, the CDR3 is TGTGCCAGCAGTGGTGAGGGGACGTACACTGAAGCTTTCTTT.

This chain uses TRBV7-8 with TRBJ2-7; D call uncertain. The germline V gene encodes CDR1 SGHVS and CDR2 FQNEAQ. With 4 bases removed from V and 3 bases from J, the gap between germline ends came to 13 bases. The CDR3 runs to 14 residues. The CDR3 spells CASSSVAMGYEQYF. CDR3 DNA sequence: TGTGCCAGCAGCTCAGTGGCCATGGGCTACGAGCAGTACTTC.

The chain couples TRBV5-8 to TRBJ2-7; D might be TRBD1 (5 bases). CDR1 is SGHTS and CDR2 is YDEGEE in the germline V gene. V lost 1 base, J lost 6 bases, and 17 bases lay in between. This CDR3 contains 15 residues. In DNA form, the CDR3 reads TGTGCCAGCAGCTTGTTCACAGGCCCATACAGCGAGCAGTACTTC. Translation gives CASSLFTGPYSEQYF.

The chain carries TRBV10-3 and TRBJ2-5, with D hard to call. The germline CDR1 and CDR2 sequences are ENHRY and SYGVKD. CDR3 length: 11 amino acids. V was clipped by 6 bases and J by 5 bases, with 7 bases between them. CDR3 sequence (DNA): TGTGCCATCAGGAGTGCGGAGACCCAGTACTTC. Amino acid sequence: CAIRSAETQYF.

This clone was seen a few times. CDR3 in DNA: TGTGCCAGCAGCCAAGTTGGAGGTGGCTACACCTTC. This translates into CASSQVGGGYTF. The chain links TRBV14 to TRBJ1-2; D call uncertain. CDR3 length: 12 amino acids. Between the trimmed V and J ends, which lost 1 base and 7 bases, there was a span of 7 bases. Germline V lookup: CDR1 SGHDN, CDR2 FVKESK.

The rearrangement joins TRBV19 to TRBJ1-2; 8 bases are shared with TRBD1. Germline CDR1 LNHDA, CDR2 SQIVND (reference sequence). The CDR3 is 17 residues long. V gave up 0 bases and J gave up 7 bases; unmatched junction bases: 13. CDR3 sequence reads: CASSIDRDRHIVAGYTF. The CDR3 nucleotides read TGTGCCAGTAGTATAGACCGGGACAGGCACATCGTTGCTGGCTACACCTTC. The entire variable domain, with the rest obtained from reference TRBV19 and TRBJ1-2, is as follows: DGGITQSPKYLFRKEGQNVTLSCEQNLNHDAMYWYRQDPGQGLRLIYYSQIVNDFQKGDIAEGYSVSREKKESFPLTVTSAQKNPTAFYLCASSIDRDRHIVAGYTFGSGTRLTVV.

J is TRBJ2-3 and V is TRBV19; tentative D call: TRBD1 (6 bases). The CDR3 has 15 amino acids. V lost 3 bases and J lost 2, with 12 bases in between. Germline V CDR1 and CDR2: LNHDA, SQIVND (reference sequence). The CDR3 DNA follows: TGTGCCAGTAGTATTCAACAGGGACCCACAGATACGCAGTATTTT. Amino acids: CASSIQQGPTDTQYF.

The gene calls are TRBV6-1 and TRBJ1-1; D not certain. The V gene lost 7 bases and the J gene lost 3 bases, with 12 bases spanning the gap. Germline CDR1 MNHNS, CDR2 SASEGT. CDR3 size: 13 residues. CDR3 residues: CASIVREDTEAFF. DNA of the CDR3: TGTGCCAGCATAGTTAGGGAAGACACTGAAGCTTTCTTT.

The chain combines TRBV2 with TRBJ2-3, with 8 nucleotides matching TRBD1. With 7 bases clipped from V and 4 bases from J, the junction kept 13 bases outside the gene matches. CDR3 length: 16 residues. Germline V gene sequence: CDR1 SNHLY, CDR2 FYNNEI. CDR3 residues: CASTLPGQGAADTQYF. The CDR3 bases are TGTGCCAGCACCCTCCCCGGGCAGGGGGCGGCAGATACGCAGTATTTT.

V and J are TRBV10-1 and TRBJ2-1; the match to TRBD2 covers 10 bases. Germline V gene lookup returns CDR1 WNHNN and CDR2 SYGVQD (reference sequence). The CDR3 spans 16 residues. Unmatched junction bases numbered 11, after V lost 5 bases and J lost 7 bases. In DNA, the CDR3 is TGCGCCAGCAGTAACCCCCGAGCGGGAGGGCGGAATGAGCAGTTCTTC. Amino acid sequence: CASSNPRAGGRNEQFF.

This chain joins TRBV5-1 and TRBJ2-2; 7 positions agree with TRBD1. The CDR3 sequence is 16 residues long. CDR1 and CDR2 (germline): SGHRS, YFSETQ. The junction had 3 bases not matched to a gene; V was cut back by 0 bases and J by 1 base. CDR3 sequence (DNA): TGCGCCAGCAGCTTGGAGGACAGGTGGAACACCGGGGAGCTGTTTTTT. Translated, it gives CASSLEDRWNTGELFF. The full variable domain, rest sourced from reference TRBV5-1 and TRBJ2-2, is KAGVTQTPRYLIKTRGQQVTLSCSPISGHRSVSWYQQTPGQGLQFLFEYFSETQRNKGNFPGRFSGRQFSNSRSEMNVSTLELGDSALYLCASSLEDRWNTGELFFGEGSRLTVL.

This sequence joins TRBV7-8 and TRBJ1-5, with a possible D match to TRBD1 (6 bases). V was pared by 1 base and J by 5 bases, with 12 bases between. Germline V gene sequence: CDR1 SGHVS, CDR2 FQNEAQ. The CDR3 runs to 15 residues. CDR3 protein: CASSLDGGAYQPQHF. The CDR3 region has the DNA TGTGCCAGCAGCTTAGACGGGGGCGCTTATCAGCCCCAGCATTTT.